This T cell receptor beta chain derives from a study of T cell responses to AZD1222 COVID-19 vaccine. Libraries were prepared by immunoSEQ multiplex PCR; TCRdb keeps only in-frame clonotypes and omits some of them. Of over 110,000 clones listed, around 91% are singletons. General study findings and limits: Baseline seropositivity occurred in only a handful of AZD1222 recipients. Females made up more of the donors, who were largely white British, and clonal diversity may have come out too low.

A remark on this clone: The target antigen is unknown.

The CDR3 is 13 residues long. Germline CDR1 MNHEY, CDR2 SMNVEV (reference sequence). The V end lost 6 bases, the J end lost 2 bases, and 11 bases lay between the germline ends. The clonotype comes from an adult who received the AZD1222 COVID-19 vaccine. The specimen comprised peripheral blood, sampled 28 days after the second AZD1222 dose. V and J are TRBV27 and TRBJ2-7; D unresolved. CDR3 sequence reads: CASRSDGTYEQYV. The DNA for the CDR3 is TGTGCCAGCAGATCGGACGGAACCTACGAGCAGTACGTC.